The clone carrying this T cell receptor beta chain was detected once. The antigen remains unidentified. The protocol was immunoSEQ multiplex PCR, while the TCRdb copy is restricted to in-frame clones and leaves out a portion. This table holds some 130,000 clones, about nine tenths found once. The sample comes from a study of T cell responses to AZD1222 COVID-19 vaccine. The CDR3 has 13 residues. Germline V lookup: CDR1 LNHDA, CDR2 SQIVND (reference sequence). The germline V and J ends were trimmed by 7 bases and 4 bases, with 12 bases remaining between them. Findings and caveats of the study: Nearly half of spike-specific TCRs reportedly target variant regions that are unmutated in the B.1.351 and B.1.1.7 variants.

The input for sequencing was peripheral blood, taken 28 days after the second AZD1222 dose. This sequence was found in an adult who received the AZD1222 COVID-19 vaccine. J is TRBJ2-3 and V is TRBV19, with D unclear. The CDR3 nucleotides read TGTGCCAGTACCCTCCGAGGAGCAGATACGCAGTATTTT. Translation gives CASTLRGADTQYF.